This TCR beta chain derives from a study of shared clonotypes between healthy human individuals. Points from the study as a whole: The naive CD4 repertoires of four donors were compared, and approximately 5% of clonotypes were shared.

Germline loops: CDR1 MNHEY, CDR2 SMNVEV (reference sequence). Trimming left V 4 bases short and J 3 bases short, with 10 bases between. CDR3 length equals 13 residues. Naive CD8 cells lacked CD45RO and underwent positive selection for CCR7, leaving out terminally differentiated effector memory CD45RA+ cells. Repertoires were generated with immunoSEQ multiplex PCR, while TCRdb's copy carries only in-frame clones and drops some. The sample gives approximately 600,000 clones, about 95% of which show up once; 0.11% is in the top ten. A remark on this clone: Its antigen is currently unknown.

The genes are TRBV27 and TRBJ2-7, with a possible D match to TRBD1 (5 bases). The receptor was derived from a woman younger than 45 in good health. Input material: naive CD8+ T cells sorted from blood. The CDR3 DNA sequence: TGTGCCAGCAGTTCGTCCAGGGTCTACGAGCAGTACTTC. This codes for CASSSSRVYEQYF.